This TCR beta chain was recorded in a study of blood T cell dynamics during melanoma immunotherapy. Study in general: First-line therapy was either pembrolizumab or nivolumab with ipilimumab for metastatic melanoma.

CDR1 and CDR2 from the germline V gene are SGHAT and FQNNGV. Trimming left V 5 bases short and J 7 bases short, with 20 bases between. CDR3 length: 15 residues. Time point in this sample: pre-treatment baseline. Samples come from before therapy and from week 3 after the first blockade cycle. At 12 weeks after first infusion, RECIST 1.1 defined response for most patients. TCRdb's table, derived via immunoSEQ multiplex PCR, lists solely in-frame clones and lacks some. The repertoire holds about 15,000 clones, over 75% seen once, with approximately 4.3% in the top ten. Study conclusions and caveats: Unlike progressors, later disease-control patients had W3 repertoires gaining clonality or diversity.

Notes on this clone: No antigen is known for it.

This chain links TRBV11-2 with TRBJ1-2, with D perhaps matching TRBD1 (6 bases). Material: blood, obtained from a patient treated with checkpoint blockade. The sequence was collected from a human donor with melanoma. CDR3 in DNA: TGTGCCAGCAGCCCGAGGTTGGGGGCGCAGGCTGGCTACACCTTC. It encodes CASSPRLGAQAGYTF.